These 9 T cell receptor beta chains were all obtained from the same sample, sequenced in a study of radiation and T cells in renal cell carcinoma. Sample time point: blood 4 weeks post-SBRT, at nephrectomy. Treatment given: 15 Gy SBRT to primary tumor, nephrectomy 4 weeks later. The protocol was immunoSEQ multiplex PCR, while the TCRdb copy is restricted to in-frame clones and leaves out a portion. The table includes tens of thousands of clones, about 84% detected once. The source was blood, collected from a patient whose treatment included radiotherapy and nephrectomy. Every receptor here comes from a man in his 60s with renal cell carcinoma.

The chain employs TRBV4-1 and TRBJ1-1; D unclear. Trimming removed 7 bases from V and 2 bases from J, with 11 bases in between. The CDR3 length is 13 residues. Germline lookup yields CDR1 MGHRA and CDR2 YSYEKL. The CDR3 spells CASMPGRNTEAFF. CDR3 in DNA: TGCGCCAGCATGCCAGGCAGAAACACTGAAGCTTTCTTT.

This clone appeared many times. V gene TRBV9 combines with J gene TRBJ2-6; D not resolved. CDR1 is SGDLS, CDR2 YYNGEE, per germline. The V end lost 4 bases, the J end lost 4 bases, and 9 bases lay between the germline ends. The CDR3 runs to 14 residues. CDR3 residues: CASSSSAGANVLTF. The CDR3 coding sequence is TGTGCCAGCAGCAGCTCGGCGGGGGCCAACGTCCTGACTTTC. Full variable domain (rest looked up from reference TRBV9 and TRBJ2-6): DSGVTQTPKHLITATGQRVTLRCSPRSGDLSVYWYQQSLDQGLQFLIQYYNGEERAKGNILERFSAQQFPDLHSELNLSSLELGDSALYFCASSSSAGANVLTFGAGSRLTVL.

V gene TRBV29-1 combines with J gene TRBJ2-5; D perhaps matches TRBD1 (6 bases). CDR1 and CDR2 from the germline V gene are SQVTM and ANQGSEA. The CDR3 is 13 residues long. Here the CDR3 DNA reads TGCAGTTCCCGGGACATGATCGAGGGGACCCAGTACTTC. Protein: CSSRDMIEGTQYF.

The chain employs TRBV6-4 and TRBJ2-1; possibly TRBD1 or TRBD2 for D (7 bases each). Trimming cost V 6 bases and J 7 bases, with 16 bases left between them. The CDR3 runs 14 residues. Germline V gene data show CDR1 as MRHNA and CDR2 as SNTAGT. The CDR3 loop reads CASRGEGAANEQFF. DNA of the CDR3: TGTGCCAGCAGGGGGGAGGGGGCGGCGAATGAGCAGTTCTTC.

The chain uses TRBV18 and TRBJ1-5; 7 bases are shared with TRBD1. Germline-derived CDR1 and CDR2 are KGHSH and LQKENI. V was clipped by 4 bases and J by 6 bases; unmatched bases: 3. There are 13 residues in the CDR3. CDR3 sequence: CASSQQGSQPQHF. Here the CDR3 DNA reads TGTGCCAGCTCACAACAGGGGTCTCAGCCCCAGCATTTT.

The rearrangement uses TRBV19 and TRBJ1-3; unclear D gene. Trimming removed 3 bases at V and 0 bases at J, with 6 bases between. Germline V gives CDR1 LNHDA, CDR2 SQIVND (reference sequence). This CDR3 is built from 14 residues. The CDR3 DNA reads as TGTGCCAGTAGTATGGGTCCCTCTGGAAACACCATATATTTT. This translates into CASSMGPSGNTIYF.

The chain couples TRBV7-2 to TRBJ1-2; D gene ambiguous. Trimming pared 5 bases from V and 4 bases from J, leaving 8 bases between. Germline CDR1 reads SGHTA; CDR2 reads FQGNSA. This CDR3 comprises 12 residues. Written as DNA, the CDR3 is TGTGCCAGCAGCGTTTATAGCTATGGCTACACCTTC. Its protein product is CASSVYSYGYTF.

The CDR3 loop is CAWSVSRPTTNEKLFF. CDR3 nucleotides: TGTGCCTGGAGTGTAAGTCGACCGACAACTAATGAAAAACTGTTTTTT. This chain uses TRBV30 with TRBJ1-4; no clear D. This CDR3 is 16 amino acids long. V lost 0 bases and J 0 bases, leaving 11 bases between the germline ends. Germline CDR1 reads GTSNPN; CDR2 reads SVGIG (reference sequence).

V is TRBV7-2 and J is TRBJ1-5, with D possibly TRBD1 on 5 matching bases. Germline V gene sequence: CDR1 SGHTA, CDR2 FQGNSA. CDR3 length: 16 amino acids. V lost 3 bases and J 2 bases, leaving 14 bases between the germline ends. In DNA form, the CDR3 reads TGTGCCAGCAGCTTGCCTCAGGGTCAAGGCAATCAGCCCCAGCATTTT. Its protein product is CASSLPQGQGNQPQHF.